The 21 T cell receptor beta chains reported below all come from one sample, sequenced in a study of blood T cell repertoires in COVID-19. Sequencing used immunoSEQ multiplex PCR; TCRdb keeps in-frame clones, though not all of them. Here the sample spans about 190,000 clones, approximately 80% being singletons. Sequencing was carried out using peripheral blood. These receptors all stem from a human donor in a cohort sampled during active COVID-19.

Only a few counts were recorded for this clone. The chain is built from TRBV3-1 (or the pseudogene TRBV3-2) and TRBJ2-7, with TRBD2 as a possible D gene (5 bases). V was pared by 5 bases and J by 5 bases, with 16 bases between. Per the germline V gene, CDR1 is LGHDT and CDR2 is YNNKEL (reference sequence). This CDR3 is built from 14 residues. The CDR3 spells CASSKGGLNHEQYF. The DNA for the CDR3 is TGTGCCAGCAGCAAAGGAGGCCTGAACCACGAGCAGTACTTC.

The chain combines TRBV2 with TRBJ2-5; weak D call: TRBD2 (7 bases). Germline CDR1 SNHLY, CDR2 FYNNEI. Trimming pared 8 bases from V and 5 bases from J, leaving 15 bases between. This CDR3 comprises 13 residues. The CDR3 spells CASSLEGGETQYF. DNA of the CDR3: TGTGCCAGCTCCCTCGAGGGGGGGGAGACCCAGTACTTC.

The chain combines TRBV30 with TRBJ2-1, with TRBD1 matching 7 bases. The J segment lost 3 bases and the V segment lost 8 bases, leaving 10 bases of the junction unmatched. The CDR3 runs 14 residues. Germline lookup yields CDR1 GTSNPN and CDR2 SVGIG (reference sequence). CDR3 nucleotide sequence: TGTGCCCTAACGACAGGGATCAACTACAATGAGCAGTTCTTC. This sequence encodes CALTTGINYNEQFF.

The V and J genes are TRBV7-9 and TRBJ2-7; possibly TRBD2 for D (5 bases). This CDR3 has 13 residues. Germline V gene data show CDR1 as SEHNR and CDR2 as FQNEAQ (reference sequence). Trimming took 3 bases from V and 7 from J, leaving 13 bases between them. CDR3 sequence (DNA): TGTGCCAGCAGCTTTGCAGCCTCGGGGGAGCAGTACTTC. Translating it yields CASSFAASGEQYF.

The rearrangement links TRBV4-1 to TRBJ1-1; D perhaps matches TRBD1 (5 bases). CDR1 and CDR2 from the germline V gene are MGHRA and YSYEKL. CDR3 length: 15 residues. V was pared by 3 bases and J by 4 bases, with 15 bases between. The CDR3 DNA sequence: TGCGCCAGCAGCCACTCTCAGGGATCAGGCACTGAAGCTTTCTTT. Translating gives CASSHSQGSGTEAFF.

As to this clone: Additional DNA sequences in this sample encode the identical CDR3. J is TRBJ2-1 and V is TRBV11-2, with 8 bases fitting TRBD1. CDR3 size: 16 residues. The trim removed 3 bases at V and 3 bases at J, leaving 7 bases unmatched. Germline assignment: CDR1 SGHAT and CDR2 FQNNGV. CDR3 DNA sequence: TGTGCCAGCAGCTTGGACCGAGACAGGGGCTACAATGAGCAGTTCTTC. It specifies CASSLDRDRGYNEQFF.

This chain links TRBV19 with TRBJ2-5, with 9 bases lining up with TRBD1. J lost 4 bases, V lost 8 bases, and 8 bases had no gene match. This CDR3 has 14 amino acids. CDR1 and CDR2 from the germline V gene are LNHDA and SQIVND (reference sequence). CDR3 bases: TGTGCCAGTTCCGGGACAGGGCAGAGAGAGACCCAGTACTTC. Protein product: CASSGTGQRETQYF.

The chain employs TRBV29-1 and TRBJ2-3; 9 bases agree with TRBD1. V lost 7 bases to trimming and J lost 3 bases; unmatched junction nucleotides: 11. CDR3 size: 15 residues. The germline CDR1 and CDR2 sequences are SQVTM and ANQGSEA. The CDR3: CSAPPVGQGTDTQYF. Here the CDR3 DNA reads TGCAGCGCACCGCCGGTGGGACAGGGAACAGATACGCAGTATTTT.

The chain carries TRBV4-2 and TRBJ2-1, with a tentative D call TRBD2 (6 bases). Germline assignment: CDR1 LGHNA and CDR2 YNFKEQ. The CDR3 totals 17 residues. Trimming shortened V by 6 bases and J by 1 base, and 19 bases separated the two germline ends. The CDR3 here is CASSAPRAGSSYNEQFF. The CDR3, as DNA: TGTGCCAGCAGTGCCCCCAGAGCCGGGAGTTCCTACAATGAGCAGTTCTTC.

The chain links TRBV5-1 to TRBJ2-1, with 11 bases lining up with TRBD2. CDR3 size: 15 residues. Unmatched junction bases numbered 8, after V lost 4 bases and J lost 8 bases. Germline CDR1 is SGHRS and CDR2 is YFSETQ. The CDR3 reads CASSRLAGSGDEQFF. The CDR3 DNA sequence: TGCGCCAGCAGCCGACTAGCGGGATCCGGGGATGAGCAGTTCTTC.

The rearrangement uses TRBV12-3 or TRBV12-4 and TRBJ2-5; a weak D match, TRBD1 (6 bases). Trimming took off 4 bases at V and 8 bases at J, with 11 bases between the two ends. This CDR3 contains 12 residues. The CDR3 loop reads CASSSSGVTQYF. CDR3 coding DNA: TGTGCCAGCAGTTCCTCAGGGGTAACCCAGTACTTC.

Written as DNA, the CDR3 is TGTGCCAGCAGCTTAAGGAGGCACAGTAGCAATCAGCCCCAGCATTTT. It codes for CASSLRRHSSNQPQHF. The V call is TRBV11-2, the J call TRBJ1-5; D unclear. Looked up from germline, CDR1 is SGHAT and CDR2 is FQNNGV. Trimming cost V 2 bases and J 0 bases, with 11 bases left between them. The CDR3 has 16 residues. The full variable domain, in which reference TRBV11-2 and TRBJ1-5 provide the parts outside the CDR3, is EAGVAQSPRYKIIEKRQSVAFWCNPISGHATLYWYQQILGQGPKLLIQFQNNGVVDDSQLPKDRFSAERLKGVDSTLKIQPAKLEDSAVYLCASSLRRHSSNQPQHFGDGTRLSIL.

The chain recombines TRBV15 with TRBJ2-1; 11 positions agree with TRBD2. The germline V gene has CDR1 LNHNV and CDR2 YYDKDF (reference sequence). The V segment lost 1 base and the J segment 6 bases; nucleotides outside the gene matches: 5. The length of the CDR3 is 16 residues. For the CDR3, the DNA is TGTGCCACCAGCAGAGGTCCTCTAGCGGGAGGCAATGAGCAGTTCTTC. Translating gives CATSRGPLAGGNEQFF.

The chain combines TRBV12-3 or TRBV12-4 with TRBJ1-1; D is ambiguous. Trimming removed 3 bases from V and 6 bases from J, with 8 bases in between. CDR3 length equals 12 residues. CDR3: CASSFLRAEAFF. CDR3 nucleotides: TGTGCCAGCAGTTTTCTGCGGGCTGAAGCTTTCTTT.

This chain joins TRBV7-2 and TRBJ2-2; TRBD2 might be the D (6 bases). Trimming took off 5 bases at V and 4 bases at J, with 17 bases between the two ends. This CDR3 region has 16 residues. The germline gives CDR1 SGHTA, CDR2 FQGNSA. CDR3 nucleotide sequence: TGTGCCAGCAGCCCCATTCCGGGGGTAGTCACCGGGGAGCTGTTTTTT. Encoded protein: CASSPIPGVVTGELFF.

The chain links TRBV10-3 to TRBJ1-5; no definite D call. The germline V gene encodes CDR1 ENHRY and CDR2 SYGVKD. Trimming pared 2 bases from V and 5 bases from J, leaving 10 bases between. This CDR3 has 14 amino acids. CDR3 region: CAISEIGGHQPQHF. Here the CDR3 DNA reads TGTGCCATCAGTGAGATTGGAGGGCATCAGCCCCAGCATTTT.

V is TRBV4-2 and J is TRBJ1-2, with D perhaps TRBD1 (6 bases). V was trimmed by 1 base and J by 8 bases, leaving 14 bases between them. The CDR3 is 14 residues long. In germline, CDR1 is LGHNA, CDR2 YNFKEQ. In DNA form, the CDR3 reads TGTGCCAGCAGCCAAGTTATGGGGGCGCAGGGCTACACCTTC. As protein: CASSQVMGAQGYTF.

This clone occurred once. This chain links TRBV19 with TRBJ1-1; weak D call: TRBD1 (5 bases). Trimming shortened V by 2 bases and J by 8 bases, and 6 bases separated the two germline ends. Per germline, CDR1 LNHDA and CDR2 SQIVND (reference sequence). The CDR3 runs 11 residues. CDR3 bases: TGTGCCAGTAGTATAAACAGGGAAGCTTTCTTT. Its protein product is CASSINREAFF.

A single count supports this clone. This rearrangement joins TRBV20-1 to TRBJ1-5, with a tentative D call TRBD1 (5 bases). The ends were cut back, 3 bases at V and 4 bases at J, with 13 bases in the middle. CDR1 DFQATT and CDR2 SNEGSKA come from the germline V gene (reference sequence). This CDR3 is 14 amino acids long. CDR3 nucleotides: TGCAGTGCTAGTAAGTCAGGGCTTAATCAGCCCCAGCATTTT. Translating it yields CSASKSGLNQPQHF.

The CDR3 spells CSDGQIEAFF. CDR3 in DNA: TGCAGCGACGGACAGATTGAAGCTTTCTTT. The V gene is TRBV29-1, the J gene TRBJ1-1; D perhaps matches TRBD1 (6 bases). The ends were cut back, 7 bases at V and 7 bases at J, with 10 bases in the middle. CDR1 is SQVTM, CDR2 ANQGSEA, per germline. This CDR3 spans 10 amino acids.

The CDR3 DNA reads as TGTGCCAGCAGCTTAAGCTCCTCGAACACTGAAGCTTTCTTT. Translation gives CASSLSSSNTEAFF. The genes are TRBV7-9 and TRBJ1-1; no reliable D call. Deletions cut 2 bases from V and 1 base from J, with 8 bases between. The length of the CDR3 is 14 residues. Germline values: CDR1 SEHNR, CDR2 FQNEAQ (reference sequence).